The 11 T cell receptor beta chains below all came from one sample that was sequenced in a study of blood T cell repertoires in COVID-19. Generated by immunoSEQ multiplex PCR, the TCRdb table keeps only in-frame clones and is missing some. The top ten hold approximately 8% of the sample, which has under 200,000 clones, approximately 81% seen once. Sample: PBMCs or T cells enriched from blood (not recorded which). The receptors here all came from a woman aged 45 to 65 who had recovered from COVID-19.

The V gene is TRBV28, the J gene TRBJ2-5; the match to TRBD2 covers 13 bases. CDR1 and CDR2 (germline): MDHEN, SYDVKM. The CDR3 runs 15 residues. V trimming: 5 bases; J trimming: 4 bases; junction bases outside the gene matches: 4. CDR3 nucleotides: TGTGCCAGCAGTGGACTAGCGGGGGAAAGAGAGACCCAGTACTTC. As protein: CASSGLAGERETQYF.

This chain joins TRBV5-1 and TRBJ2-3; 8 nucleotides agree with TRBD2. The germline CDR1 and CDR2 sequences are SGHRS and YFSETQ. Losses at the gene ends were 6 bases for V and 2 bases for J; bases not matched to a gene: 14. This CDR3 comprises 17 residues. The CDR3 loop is CASKENVGGGPTDTQYF. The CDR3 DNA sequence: TGCGCCAGCAAAGAGAACGTAGGCGGGGGGCCCACAGATACGCAGTATTTT.

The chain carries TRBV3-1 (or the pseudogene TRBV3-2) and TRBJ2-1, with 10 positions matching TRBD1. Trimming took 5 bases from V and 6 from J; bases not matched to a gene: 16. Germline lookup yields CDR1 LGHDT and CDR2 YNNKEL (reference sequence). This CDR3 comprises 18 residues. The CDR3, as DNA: TGTGCCAGCAGCAAACCTCTCACCGGGACAGGGGAAGTCAATGAGCAGTTCTTC. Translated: CASSKPLTGTGEVNEQFF.

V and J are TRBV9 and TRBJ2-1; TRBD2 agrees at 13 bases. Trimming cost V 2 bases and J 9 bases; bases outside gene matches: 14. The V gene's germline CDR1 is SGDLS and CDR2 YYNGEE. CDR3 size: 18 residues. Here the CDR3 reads CASSVSGGGLAGDVEQFF. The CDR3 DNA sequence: TGTGCCAGCAGCGTGAGCGGGGGAGGACTAGCGGGAGATGTTGAGCAGTTCTTC. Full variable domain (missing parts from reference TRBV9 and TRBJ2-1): DSGVTQTPKHLITATGQRVTLRCSPRSGDLSVYWYQQSLDQGLQFLIQYYNGEERAKGNILERFSAQQFPDLHSELNLSSLELGDSALYFCASSVSGGGLAGDVEQFFGPGTRLTVL.

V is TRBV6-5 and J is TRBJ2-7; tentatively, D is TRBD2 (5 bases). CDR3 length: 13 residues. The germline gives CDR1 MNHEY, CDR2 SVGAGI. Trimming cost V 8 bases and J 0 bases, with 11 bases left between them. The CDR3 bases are TGTGCCAGCGGGCTAAGCGGCTCCTACGAGCAGTACTTC. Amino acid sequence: CASGLSGSYEQYF.

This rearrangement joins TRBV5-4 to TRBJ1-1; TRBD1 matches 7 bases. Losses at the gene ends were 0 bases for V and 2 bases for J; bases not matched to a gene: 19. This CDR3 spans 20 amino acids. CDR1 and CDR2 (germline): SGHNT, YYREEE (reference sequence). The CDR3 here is CASSLAGGRIGPLPNTEAFF. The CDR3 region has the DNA TGTGCCAGCAGCTTGGCAGGGGGTAGGATAGGACCTCTCCCAAACACTGAAGCTTTCTTT. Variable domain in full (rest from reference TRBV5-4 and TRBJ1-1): ETGVTQSPTHLIKTRGQQVTLRCSSQSGHNTVSWYQQALGQGPQFIFQYYREEENGRGNFPPRFSGLQFPNYSSELNVNALELDDSALYLCASSLAGGRIGPLPNTEAFFGQGTRLTVV.

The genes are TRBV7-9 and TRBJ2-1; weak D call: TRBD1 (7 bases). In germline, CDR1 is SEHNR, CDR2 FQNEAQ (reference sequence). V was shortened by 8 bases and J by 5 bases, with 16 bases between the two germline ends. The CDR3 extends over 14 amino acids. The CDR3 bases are TGTGCCAGCCTCCGGCAGGGGGGCCACAATGAGCAGTTCTTC. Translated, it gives CASLRQGGHNEQFF.

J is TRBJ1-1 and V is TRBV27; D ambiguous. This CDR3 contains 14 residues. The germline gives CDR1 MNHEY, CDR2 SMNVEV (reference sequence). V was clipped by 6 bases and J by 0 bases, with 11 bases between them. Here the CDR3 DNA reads TGTGCCAGCAGCGCACAGTCTTTGAACACTGAAGCTTTCTTT. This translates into CASSAQSLNTEAFF.

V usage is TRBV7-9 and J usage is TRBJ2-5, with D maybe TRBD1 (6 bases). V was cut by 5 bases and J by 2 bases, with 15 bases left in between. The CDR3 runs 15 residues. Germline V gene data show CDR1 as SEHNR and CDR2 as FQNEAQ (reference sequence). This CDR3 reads CASSDVQGRQETQYF. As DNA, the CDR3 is TGTGCCAGCAGCGACGTGCAGGGGCGACAAGAGACCCAGTACTTC.

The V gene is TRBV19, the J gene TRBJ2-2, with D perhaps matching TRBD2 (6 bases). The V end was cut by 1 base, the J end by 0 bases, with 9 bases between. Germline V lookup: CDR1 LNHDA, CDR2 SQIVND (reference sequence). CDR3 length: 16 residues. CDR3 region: CASSIGREANTGELFF. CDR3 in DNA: TGTGCCAGTAGTATAGGGAGGGAGGCGAACACCGGGGAGCTGTTTTTT. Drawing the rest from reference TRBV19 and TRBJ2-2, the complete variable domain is DGGITQSPKYLFRKEGQNVTLSCEQNLNHDAMYWYRQDPGQGLRLIYYSQIVNDFQKGDIAEGYSVSREKKESFPLTVTSAQKNPTAFYLCASSIGREANTGELFFGEGSRLTVL.

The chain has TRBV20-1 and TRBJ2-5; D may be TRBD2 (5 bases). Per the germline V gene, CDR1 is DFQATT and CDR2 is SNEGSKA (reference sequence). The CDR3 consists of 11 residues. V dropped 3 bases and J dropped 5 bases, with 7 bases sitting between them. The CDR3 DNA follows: TGCAGTGCTAGGAAGCGGGAGACCCAGTACTTC. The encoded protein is CSARKRETQYF.